Each of the 28 T cell receptor beta chains below was sequenced from the same sample in a study of shared clonotypes between healthy human individuals. Only in-frame clones appear in the TCRdb table, and some are missing; sequencing was by immunoSEQ multiplex PCR. The profile shows 2 million to 3 million clones, roughly 93% of them singletons. Material for sequencing was naive CD4+ T cells from PBMCs. As for subset: CD45RA+ positively selected. These receptors all come from a man aged 18 to 30 in good health. Some clones in this sample may be carry-over from other donors' samples.

The rearrangement links TRBV5-1 to TRBJ2-2; D may be TRBD2 (6 bases). This CDR3 comprises 16 residues. Germline V lookup: CDR1 SGHRS, CDR2 YFSETQ. V lost 2 bases and J lost 0, with 11 bases in between. The CDR3 is CASSLGGVANTGELFF. The DNA of the CDR3 is TGCGCCAGCAGCTTAGGCGGGGTCGCGAACACCGGGGAGCTGTTTTTT.

Details on this clone: Other DNA sequences in the same sample also yield this CDR3. The chain combines TRBV7-9 with TRBJ1-1; no firm D call. Germline values: CDR1 SEHNR, CDR2 FQNEAQ (reference sequence). Trimming took off 2 bases at V and 1 base at J, with 5 bases between the two ends. The CDR3 is 13 amino acids. In nucleotides, the CDR3 is TGTGCCAGCAGCTTATTGGGGAACACTGAAGCTTTCTTT. This gives the protein CASSLLGNTEAFF.

This rearrangement joins TRBV29-1 to TRBJ2-7; D is undetermined. This CDR3 comprises 12 residues. Trimming cost V 4 bases and J 2 bases, with 9 bases left between them. Germline CDR1 SQVTM, CDR2 ANQGSEA. CDR3 coding DNA: TGCAGCGTTGTGACTTACCCCTACGAGCAGTACTTC. This translates into CSVVTYPYEQYF.

The rearrangement uses TRBV5-1 and TRBJ2-7; D possibly corresponds to TRBD1 (6 bases). The V gene's germline CDR1 is SGHRS and CDR2 YFSETQ. The CDR3 length is 13 residues. Trimming left V 4 bases short and J 6 bases short, with 14 bases between. The CDR3 loop is CASSRTGTSEQYF. CDR3 in DNA: TGCGCCAGCAGCCGGACCGGGACATCCGAGCAGTACTTC.

This sequence joins TRBV6-5 and TRBJ2-1, with TRBD2 matching 8 bases. Germline V gene data show CDR1 as MNHEY and CDR2 as SVGAGI. CDR3 length: 15 residues. J gave up 8 bases and V 0 bases, and 6 bases lay outside the gene matches. The CDR3 reads CASSYSTGGYYEQFF. As DNA, the CDR3 is TGTGCCAGCAGTTACTCAACGGGAGGGTACTATGAGCAGTTCTTC.

The gene calls are TRBV27 and TRBJ2-1, with TRBD2 matching 14 bases. Germline CDR1 is MNHEY and CDR2 is SMNVEV (reference sequence). Trimming at V came to 3 bases and at J to 15 bases, leaving 7 bases not matched to a gene. There are 14 residues in the CDR3. The CDR3 loop is CASSLTSGRVIGFF. CDR3 sequence (DNA): TGTGCCAGCAGTTTGACTAGCGGGAGGGTGATTGGGTTCTTC.

This clone was seen just once. The J gene is TRBJ1-5, the V gene TRBV6-5, with D unclear. The V and J ends lost 6 bases and 3 bases respectively, with 15 bases between them. The CDR3 has 15 amino acids. Germline V gene lookup returns CDR1 MNHEY and CDR2 SVGAGI. The DNA for the CDR3 is TGTGCCAGCAGCCCCACGTGGACCGCCAATCAGCCCCAGCATTTT. This encodes CASSPTWTANQPQHF.

The chain uses TRBV4-1 and TRBJ2-7; possibly TRBD2 for D (6 bases). Trimming left V 0 bases short and J 7 bases short, with 10 bases between. CDR1 is MGHRA and CDR2 is YSYEKL in the germline V gene. CDR3 length: 13 residues. The DNA for the CDR3 is TGCGCCAGCAGCCAAGAGGCGGGAAGGGAGCAGTACTTC. Its translation: CASSQEAGREQYF.

The V gene is TRBV11-2, the J gene TRBJ1-1, with TRBD1 identical over 7 bases. The germline CDR1 and CDR2 sequences are SGHAT and FQNNGV. The CDR3 is made up of 16 amino acids. J was trimmed by 1 base and V by 0 bases; bases with no gene match: 5. CDR3 bases: TGTGCCAGCAGCTTAGAAACAGGGGCCAGGAACACTGAAGCTTTCTTT. This translates into CASSLETGARNTEAFF.

This clone was found a few times. Other DNA sequences in the sample encode the same CDR3. The V gene is TRBV5-4, the J gene TRBJ2-7; 7 bases align to TRBD1. In germline, CDR1 is SGHNT, CDR2 YYREEE (reference sequence). Trimming took 3 bases from V and 2 from J; bases not matched to a gene: 2. The CDR3 consists of 13 residues. CDR3 sequence: CASSSGTAYEQYF. The CDR3 DNA reads as TGTGCCAGCAGCTCCGGGACAGCCTACGAGCAGTACTTC.

The rearrangement joins TRBV7-3 to TRBJ2-1; no reliable D call. Per germline, CDR1 SGHTA and CDR2 FQGTGA. Trimming took 4 bases from V and 0 from J, leaving 10 bases between them. This CDR3 contains 15 residues. The CDR3, as DNA: TGTGCCAGCAGCTGGACCGGACCCTCCTACAATGAGCAGTTCTTC. This gives the protein CASSWTGPSYNEQFF.

The genes are TRBV11-3 and TRBJ2-1, with TRBD1 matching 10 bases. The CDR3 consists of 15 residues. V shed 4 bases and J 7 bases; nucleotides not matched to a gene: 7. CDR1 is SGHNT and CDR2 is YENEEA in the germline V gene. CDR3 nucleotides: TGTGCCAGCAGCTCCGGACAGGGGGTTGGAAATGAGCAGTTCTTC. It specifies CASSSGQGVGNEQFF.

A remark on this clone: The same CDR3 also results from other DNA sequences found in this sample. The J gene is TRBJ2-7, the V gene TRBV5-1, with 7 bases that match TRBD1. This CDR3 comprises 15 residues. Germline V gene lookup returns CDR1 SGHRS and CDR2 YFSETQ. V dropped 0 bases and J dropped 0; count of bases not matched to a gene: 3. CDR3 bases: TGCGCCAGCAGCTTGGGTGGGACAGTCTCCTACGAGCAGTACTTC. Its translation: CASSLGGTVSYEQYF. Supplemented by reference TRBV5-1 and TRBJ2-7, the full variable domain reads KAGVTQTPRYLIKTRGQQVTLSCSPISGHRSVSWYQQTPGQGLQFLFEYFSETQRNKGNFPGRFSGRQFSNSRSEMNVSTLELGDSALYLCASSLGGTVSYEQYFGPGTRLTVT.

To note about this clone: The sample contains more than one DNA sequence encoding this CDR3. The chain has TRBV7-6 and TRBJ2-3, with 8 bases lining up with TRBD2. V dropped 5 bases and J dropped 0; count of bases not matched to a gene: 4. CDR3 size: 15 residues. Germline V gene data show CDR1 as SGHVS and CDR2 as FNYEAQ. The CDR3 protein is CASSLLAASTDTQYF. The CDR3 bases are TGTGCCAGCAGCCTACTAGCGGCGAGCACAGATACGCAGTATTTT. Full variable domain (outside the CDR3, taken from reference TRBV7-6 and TRBJ2-3): GAGVSQSPRYKVTKRGQDVALRCDPISGHVSLYWYRQALGQGPEFLTYFNYEAQQDKSGLPNDRFSAERPEGSISTLTIQRTEQRDSAMYRCASSLLAASTDTQYFGPGTRLTVL.

The V and J genes are TRBV7-6 and TRBJ1-4; 7 bases map to TRBD1. The CDR3 covers 13 residues. Per the germline V gene, CDR1 is SGHVS and CDR2 is FNYEAQ. V lost 5 bases to trimming and J lost 7 bases; unmatched junction nucleotides: 4. The CDR3 spells CASSLRDSEKLFF. The CDR3 region has the DNA TGTGCCAGCAGCCTACGGGACAGTGAAAAACTGTTTTTT.

V and J are TRBV2 and TRBJ2-7, with a weak D call TRBD1 (5 bases). Germline assignment: CDR1 SNHLY and CDR2 FYNNEI. V lost 4 bases, J lost 2 bases, and 12 bases lay in between. The CDR3 covers 14 residues. CDR3 amino acids: CASSVRTGPYEQYF. Here the CDR3 DNA reads TGTGCCAGCAGTGTAAGAACAGGACCCTACGAGCAGTACTTC.

The CDR3 here is CASSVRTAGYGYTF. The CDR3 nucleotides are TGTGCCAGTAGTGTCCGGACAGCCGGCTATGGCTACACCTTC. This rearrangement joins TRBV19 to TRBJ1-2, with D possibly matching TRBD1 (6 bases). The CDR3 is 14 residues long. The V end was cut by 5 bases, the J end by 4 bases, with 14 bases between. Germline-derived CDR1 and CDR2 are LNHDA and SQIVND (reference sequence).

The chain is built from TRBV5-4 and TRBJ2-1; tentatively, D is TRBD1 (6 bases). The CDR3 runs 13 residues. Germline V CDR1 and CDR2: SGHNT, YYREEE (reference sequence). V was cut by 5 bases and J by 10 bases, with 16 bases left in between. CDR3 nucleotide sequence: TGTGCCAGCAGGCCCCAGGGGACCTGGGAGCAGTTCTTC. This codes for CASRPQGTWEQFF.

The gene calls are TRBV29-1 and TRBJ2-1; TRBD1 matches at 7 bases. V gave up 5 bases and J gave up 0 bases; unmatched junction bases: 10. CDR1 is SQVTM and CDR2 is ANQGSEA in the germline V gene. The CDR3 totals 16 residues. The CDR3 here is CSVRDSGDSSYNEQFF. The CDR3 DNA follows: TGCAGCGTTCGGGATTCCGGGGACAGCTCCTACAATGAGCAGTTCTTC.

The chain is built from TRBV11-2 and TRBJ1-4, with D hard to call. The CDR3 consists of 16 residues. Trimming stripped 5 bases from V and 0 bases from J, with 13 bases between. From germline, CDR1 is SGHAT and CDR2 FQNNGV. Written as DNA, the CDR3 is TGTGCCAGCAGCCCCCTAAGGCCTACAACTAATGAAAAACTGTTTTTT. This codes for CASSPLRPTTNEKLFF. Full variable domain (remainder filled in from reference TRBV11-2 and TRBJ1-4): EAGVAQSPRYKIIEKRQSVAFWCNPISGHATLYWYQQILGQGPKLLIQFQNNGVVDDSQLPKDRFSAERLKGVDSTLKIQPAKLEDSAVYLCASSPLRPTTNEKLFFGSGTQLSVL.

V and J are TRBV2 and TRBJ2-7; maybe TRBD2 (5 bases). CDR1 and CDR2 from the germline V gene are SNHLY and FYNNEI. Deletions cut 3 bases from V and 4 bases from J, with 13 bases between. The CDR3 spans 14 residues. CDR3 in amino acids: CASSEERTIYEQYF. The CDR3 DNA follows: TGTGCCAGCAGTGAGGAGCGGACGATATACGAGCAGTACTTC. Full variable domain (rest looked up from reference TRBV2 and TRBJ2-7): EPEVTQTPSHQVTQMGQEVILRCVPISNHLYFYWYRQILGQKVEFLVSFYNNEISEKSEIFDDQFSVERPDGSNFTLKIRSTKLEDSAMYFCASSEERTIYEQYFGPGTRLTVT.

This clone is a singleton in its sample. The genes are TRBV2 and TRBJ2-7; D may be TRBD1 or TRBD2 (6 bases each). The germline gives CDR1 SNHLY, CDR2 FYNNEI. The CDR3 length is 15 residues. Trimming took 3 bases from V and 2 from J, leaving 14 bases between them. CDR3 in amino acids: CASSDMGGVTYEQYF. The CDR3 DNA follows: TGTGCCAGCAGTGACATGGGGGGCGTTACCTACGAGCAGTACTTC.

This clone was counted at least ten times. This chain joins TRBV30 and TRBJ1-2; maybe TRBD1 (5 bases). The CDR3 contains 12 residues. Germline assignment: CDR1 GTSNPN and CDR2 SVGIG (reference sequence). V lost 5 bases to trimming and J lost 3 bases, with 10 bases between them. Written as DNA, the CDR3 is TGTGCCTGGGGGACGGCGGACTATGGCTACACCTTC. Translating it yields CAWGTADYGYTF. Full variable domain (rest looked up from reference TRBV30 and TRBJ1-2): SQTIHQWPATLVQPVGSPLSLECTVEGTSNPNLYWYRQAAGRGLQLLFYSVGIGQISSEVPQNLSASRPQDRQFILSSKKLLLSDSGFYLCAWGTADYGYTFGSGTRLTVV.

The chain combines TRBV11-2 with TRBJ2-1, with D uncertain. V was cut by 5 bases and J by 9 bases, with 20 bases left in between. In germline, CDR1 is SGHAT, CDR2 FQNNGV. The CDR3 contains 15 residues. The CDR3 loop is CASSPTITNGGEQFF. In DNA form, the CDR3 reads TGTGCCAGCAGCCCGACGATTACGAACGGCGGTGAGCAGTTCTTC.

The chain is built from TRBV7-8 and TRBJ1-3; possibly TRBD1 for D (5 bases). This CDR3 has 17 residues. Trimming took 2 bases from V and 0 from J, leaving 14 bases between them. Germline V CDR1 and CDR2: SGHVS, FQNEAQ. The CDR3 region is CASSLFMGGTSGNTIYF. The CDR3 DNA reads as TGTGCCAGCAGCTTATTTATGGGGGGGACCTCTGGAAACACCATATATTTT.

This chain joins TRBV2 and TRBJ2-3; D gene unclear. The germline gives CDR1 SNHLY, CDR2 FYNNEI. V was pared by 4 bases and J by 4 bases, with 12 bases between. The CDR3 is 14 residues long. As DNA, the CDR3 is TGTGCCAGCAGTGGGGTCCTGGGCCCAGATACGCAGTATTTT. Protein product: CASSGVLGPDTQYF.

This chain joins TRBV28 and TRBJ1-2; D call uncertain. V lost 5 bases and J lost 2, with 6 bases in between. Germline CDR1 MDHEN, CDR2 SYDVKM. CDR3 size: 12 residues. CDR3 sequence (DNA): TGTGCCAGCAGTAGAGAAAACTATGGCTACACCTTC. It encodes CASSRENYGYTF.

This chain uses TRBV28 with TRBJ2-1; D may be TRBD1 (6 bases). The CDR3 has 16 residues. V lost 6 bases and J lost 0, with 15 bases in between. Germline lookup yields CDR1 MDHEN and CDR2 SYDVKM. The CDR3 nucleotides read TGTGCCAGCAGCGACAGGCTAGCCTCCTCCTACAATGAGCAGTTCTTC. This encodes CASSDRLASSYNEQFF.